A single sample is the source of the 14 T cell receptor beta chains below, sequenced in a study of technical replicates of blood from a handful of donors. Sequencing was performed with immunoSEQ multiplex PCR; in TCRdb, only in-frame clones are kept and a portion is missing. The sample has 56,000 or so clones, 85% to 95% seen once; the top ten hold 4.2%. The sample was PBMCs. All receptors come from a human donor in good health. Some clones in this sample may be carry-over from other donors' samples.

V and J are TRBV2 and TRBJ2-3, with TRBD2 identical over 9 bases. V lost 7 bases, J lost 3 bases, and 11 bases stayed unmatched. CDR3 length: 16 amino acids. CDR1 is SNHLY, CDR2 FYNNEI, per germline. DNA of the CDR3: TGTGCCAGCAAACTAGCTGGGACTAGCAGTACAGATACGCAGTATTTT. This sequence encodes CASKLAGTSSTDTQYF.

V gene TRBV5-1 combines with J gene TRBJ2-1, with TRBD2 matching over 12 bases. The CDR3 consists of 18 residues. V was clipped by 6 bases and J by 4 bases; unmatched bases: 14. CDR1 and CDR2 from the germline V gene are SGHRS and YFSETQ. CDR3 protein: CASTRSGLAGGAYNEQFF. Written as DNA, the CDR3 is TGCGCCAGCACAAGGAGTGGCCTAGCGGGAGGGGCATACAATGAGCAGTTCTTC.

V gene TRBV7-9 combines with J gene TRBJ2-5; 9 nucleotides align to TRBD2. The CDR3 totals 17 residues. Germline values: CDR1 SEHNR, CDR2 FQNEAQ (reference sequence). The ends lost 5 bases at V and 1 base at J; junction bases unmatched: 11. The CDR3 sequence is CASSPRLAERSQETQYF. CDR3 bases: TGTGCCAGCAGCCCTAGACTAGCGGAGAGAAGCCAAGAGACCCAGTACTTC.

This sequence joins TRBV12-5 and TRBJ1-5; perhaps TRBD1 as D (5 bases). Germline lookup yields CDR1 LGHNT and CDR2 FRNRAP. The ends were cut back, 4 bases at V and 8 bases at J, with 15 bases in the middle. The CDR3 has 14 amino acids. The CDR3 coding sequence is TGTGCTAGTGGTTGGGGGGGTCGGTATGAGCCCCAGCATTTT. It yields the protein CASGWGGRYEPQHF.

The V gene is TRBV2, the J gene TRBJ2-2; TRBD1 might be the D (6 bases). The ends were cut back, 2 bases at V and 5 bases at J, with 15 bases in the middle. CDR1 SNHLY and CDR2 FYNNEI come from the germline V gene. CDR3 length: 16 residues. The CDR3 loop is CASSERGTGLTGELFF. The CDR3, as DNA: TGTGCCAGCAGTGAAAGGGGAACAGGGCTAACCGGGGAGCTGTTTTTT.

The CDR3 sequence is CAWSVGREADTQYF. The CDR3 DNA follows: TGTGCCTGGAGTGTGGGGCGGGAGGCAGATACGCAGTATTTT. The J gene is TRBJ2-3, the V gene TRBV30; TRBD2 matches at 8 bases. Looked up from germline, CDR1 is GTSNPN and CDR2 is SVGIG (reference sequence). J gave up 4 bases and V 0 bases, and 3 bases lay outside the gene matches. The CDR3 runs 14 residues.

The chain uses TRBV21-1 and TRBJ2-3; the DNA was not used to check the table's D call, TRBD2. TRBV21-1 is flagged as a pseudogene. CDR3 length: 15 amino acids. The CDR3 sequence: CASHCESLSTDTQYF. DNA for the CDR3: TGTGCCAGCCACTGTGAGAGCCTAAGCACAGATACGCAGTATTTT.

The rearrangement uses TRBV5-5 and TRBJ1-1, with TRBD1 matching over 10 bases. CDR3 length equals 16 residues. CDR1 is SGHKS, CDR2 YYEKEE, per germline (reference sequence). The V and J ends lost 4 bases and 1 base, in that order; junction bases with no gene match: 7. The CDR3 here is CASSPRTGGGNTEAFF. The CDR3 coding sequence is TGTGCCAGCAGCCCCAGGACAGGGGGAGGGAACACTGAAGCTTTCTTT.

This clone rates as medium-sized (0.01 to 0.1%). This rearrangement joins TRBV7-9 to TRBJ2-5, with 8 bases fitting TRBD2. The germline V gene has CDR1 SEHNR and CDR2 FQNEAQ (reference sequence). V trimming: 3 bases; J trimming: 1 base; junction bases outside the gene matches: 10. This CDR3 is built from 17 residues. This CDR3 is CASSLPVGRGAQETQYF. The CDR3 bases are TGTGCCAGCAGCTTGCCCGTGGGGCGGGGGGCCCAAGAGACCCAGTACTTC.

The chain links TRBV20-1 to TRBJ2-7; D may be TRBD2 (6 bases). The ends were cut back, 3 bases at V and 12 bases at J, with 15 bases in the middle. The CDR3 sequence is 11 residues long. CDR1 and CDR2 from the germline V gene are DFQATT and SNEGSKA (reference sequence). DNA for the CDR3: TGCAGTGCTAGCCGACTAGGCCATCCGTACTTC. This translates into CSASRLGHPYF.

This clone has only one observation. CDR3 in amino acids: CASSGQGTSYEQYF. The CDR3 DNA sequence: TGCGCCAGCTCGGGACAGGGGACATCCTACGAGCAGTACTTC. V and J are TRBV5-1 and TRBJ2-7; 10 bases agree with TRBD1. CDR3 length: 14 residues. CDR1 is SGHRS and CDR2 is YFSETQ in the germline V gene. Germline trimming cut 7 bases from V and 1 base from J; bases unmatched to any gene: 5.

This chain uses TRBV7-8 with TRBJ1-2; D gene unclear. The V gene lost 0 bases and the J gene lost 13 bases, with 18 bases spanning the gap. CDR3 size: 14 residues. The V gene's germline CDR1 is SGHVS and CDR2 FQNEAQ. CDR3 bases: TGTGCCAGCAGCTTAGCGCGGGCACCCTATGCTGGCACCTTC. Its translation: CASSLARAPYAGTF.

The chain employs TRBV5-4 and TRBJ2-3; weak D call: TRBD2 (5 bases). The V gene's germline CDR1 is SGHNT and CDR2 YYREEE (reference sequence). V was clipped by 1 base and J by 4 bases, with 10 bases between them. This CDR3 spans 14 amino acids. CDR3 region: CASSLTRWADTQYF. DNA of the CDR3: TGTGCCAGCAGCTTGACTAGGTGGGCAGATACGCAGTATTTT.

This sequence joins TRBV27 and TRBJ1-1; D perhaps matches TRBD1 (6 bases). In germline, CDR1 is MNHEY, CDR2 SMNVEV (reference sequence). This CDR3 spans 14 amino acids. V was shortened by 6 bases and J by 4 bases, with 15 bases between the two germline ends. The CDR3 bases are TGTGCCAGCAGCCCCAACAGGGACGCCACTGAAGCTTTCTTT. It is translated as CASSPNRDATEAFF.